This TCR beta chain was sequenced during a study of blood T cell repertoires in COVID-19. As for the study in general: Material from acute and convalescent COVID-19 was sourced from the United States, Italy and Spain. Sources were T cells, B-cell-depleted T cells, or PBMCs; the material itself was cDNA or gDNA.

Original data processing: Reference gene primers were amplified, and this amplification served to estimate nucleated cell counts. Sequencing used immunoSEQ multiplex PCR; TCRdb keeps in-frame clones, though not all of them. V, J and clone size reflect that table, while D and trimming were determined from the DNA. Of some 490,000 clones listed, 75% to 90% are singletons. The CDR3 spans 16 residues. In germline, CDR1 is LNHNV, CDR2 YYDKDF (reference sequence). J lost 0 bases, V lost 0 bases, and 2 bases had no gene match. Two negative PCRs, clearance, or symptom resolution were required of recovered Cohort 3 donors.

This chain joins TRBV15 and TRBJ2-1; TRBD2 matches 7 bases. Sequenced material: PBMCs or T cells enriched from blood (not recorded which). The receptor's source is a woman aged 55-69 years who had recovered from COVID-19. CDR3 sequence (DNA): TGTGCCACCAGCAGAGATCGGGGGGTCTCCTACAATGAGCAGTTCTTC. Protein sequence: CATSRDRGVSYNEQFF. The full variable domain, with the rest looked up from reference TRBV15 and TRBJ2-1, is DAMVIQNPRYQVTQFGKPVTLSCSQTLNHNVMYWYQQKSSQAPKLLFHYYDKDFNNEADTPDNFQSRRPNTSFCFLDIRSPGLGDTAMYLCATSRDRGVSYNEQFFGPGTRLTVL.